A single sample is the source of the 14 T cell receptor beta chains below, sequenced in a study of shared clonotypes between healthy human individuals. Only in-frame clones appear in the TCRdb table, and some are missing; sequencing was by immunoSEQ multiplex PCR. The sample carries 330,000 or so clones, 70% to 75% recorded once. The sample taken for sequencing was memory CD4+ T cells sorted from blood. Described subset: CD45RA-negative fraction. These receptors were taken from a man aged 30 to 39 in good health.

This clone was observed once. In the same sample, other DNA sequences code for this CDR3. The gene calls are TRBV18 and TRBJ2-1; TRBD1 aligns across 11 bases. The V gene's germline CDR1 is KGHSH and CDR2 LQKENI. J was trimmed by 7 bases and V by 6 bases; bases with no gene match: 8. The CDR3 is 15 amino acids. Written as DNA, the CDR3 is TGTGCCAGCTCTCCGGACAGGGGGCCTCTGAATGAGCAGTTCTTC. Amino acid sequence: CASSPDRGPLNEQFF.

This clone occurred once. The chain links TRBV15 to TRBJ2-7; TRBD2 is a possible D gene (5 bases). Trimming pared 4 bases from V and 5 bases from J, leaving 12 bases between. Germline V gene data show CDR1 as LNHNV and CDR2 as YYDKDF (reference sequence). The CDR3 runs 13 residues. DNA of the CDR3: TGTGCCACCAGCAACAAAGGACTCCACGAGCAGTACTTC. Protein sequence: CATSNKGLHEQYF.

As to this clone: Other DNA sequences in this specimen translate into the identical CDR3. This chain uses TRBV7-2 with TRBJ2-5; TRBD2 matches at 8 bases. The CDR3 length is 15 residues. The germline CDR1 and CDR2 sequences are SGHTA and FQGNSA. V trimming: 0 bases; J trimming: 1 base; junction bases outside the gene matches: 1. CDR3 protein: CASSLASGGQETQYF. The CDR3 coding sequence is TGTGCCAGCAGCTTAGCCAGCGGGGGCCAAGAGACCCAGTACTTC. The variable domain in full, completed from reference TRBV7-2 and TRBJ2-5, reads GAGVSQSPSNKVTEKGKDVELRCDPISGHTALYWYRQSLGQGLEFLIYFQGNSAPDKSGLPSDRFSAERTGGSVSTLTIQRTQQEDSAVYLCASSLASGGQETQYFGPGTRLLVL.

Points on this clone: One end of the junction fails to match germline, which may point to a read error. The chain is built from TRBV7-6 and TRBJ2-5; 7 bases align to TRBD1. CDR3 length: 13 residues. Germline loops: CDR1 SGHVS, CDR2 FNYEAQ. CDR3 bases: TGTGCCAGCAGCCAGGGGGACCTTGAGACCCGGTACTTC. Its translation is CASSQGDLETRYF.

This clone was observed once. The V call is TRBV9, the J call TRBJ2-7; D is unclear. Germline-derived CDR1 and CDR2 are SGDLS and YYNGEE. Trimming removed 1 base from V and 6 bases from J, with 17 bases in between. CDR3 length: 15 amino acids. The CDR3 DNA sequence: TGTGCCAGCAGCGTACGATCTTCCCGAACTATCGAGCAGTACTTC. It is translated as CASSVRSSRTIEQYF. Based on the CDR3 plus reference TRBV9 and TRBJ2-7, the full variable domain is DSGVTQTPKHLITATGQRVTLRCSPRSGDLSVYWYQQSLDQGLQFLIQYYNGEERAKGNILERFSAQQFPDLHSELNLSSLELGDSALYFCASSVRSSRTIEQYFGPGTRLTVT.

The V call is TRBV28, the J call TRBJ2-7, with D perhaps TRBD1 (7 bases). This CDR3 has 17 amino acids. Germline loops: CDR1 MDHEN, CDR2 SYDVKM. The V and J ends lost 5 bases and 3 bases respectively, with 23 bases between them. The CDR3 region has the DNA TGTGCCAGCAGTCCCTCGCCGGGTGGCAGGGGGGTCTACGAGCAGTACTTC. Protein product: CASSPSPGGRGVYEQYF.

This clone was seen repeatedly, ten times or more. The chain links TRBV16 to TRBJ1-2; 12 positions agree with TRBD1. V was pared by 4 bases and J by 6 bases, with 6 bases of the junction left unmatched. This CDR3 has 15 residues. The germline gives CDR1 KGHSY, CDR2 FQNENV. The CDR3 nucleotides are TGTGCCAGCAGCCTCCGGGACAGGGGGCGCGATGGCTACACCTTC. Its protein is CASSLRDRGRDGYTF.

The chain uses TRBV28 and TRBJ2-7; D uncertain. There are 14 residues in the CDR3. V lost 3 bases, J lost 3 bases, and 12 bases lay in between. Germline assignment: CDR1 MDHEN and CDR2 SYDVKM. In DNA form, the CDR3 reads TGTGCCAGCAGTTTTGGTGGGTTTTTCTACGAGCAGTACTTC. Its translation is CASSFGGFFYEQYF.

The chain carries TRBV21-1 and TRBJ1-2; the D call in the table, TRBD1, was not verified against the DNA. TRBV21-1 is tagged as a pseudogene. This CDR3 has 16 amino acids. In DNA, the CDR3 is TGTGCCAGCAGCAAAGACAGGGCCCGCGTCACTTATGGCTACACCTTC. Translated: CASSKDRARVTYGYTF.

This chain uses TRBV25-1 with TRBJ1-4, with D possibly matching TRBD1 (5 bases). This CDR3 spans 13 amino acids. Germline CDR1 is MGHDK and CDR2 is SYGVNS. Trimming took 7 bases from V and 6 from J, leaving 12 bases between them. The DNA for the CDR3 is TGTGCCAGCATGGGGGGGAAGGATGAAAAACTGTTTTTT. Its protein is CASMGGKDEKLFF.

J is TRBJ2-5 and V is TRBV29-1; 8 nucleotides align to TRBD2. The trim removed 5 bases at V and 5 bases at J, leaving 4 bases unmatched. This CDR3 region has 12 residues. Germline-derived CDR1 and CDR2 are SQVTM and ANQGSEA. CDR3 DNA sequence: TGCAGCGTTTCCAGCGGGAGTGAGACCCAGTACTTC. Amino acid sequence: CSVSSGSETQYF.

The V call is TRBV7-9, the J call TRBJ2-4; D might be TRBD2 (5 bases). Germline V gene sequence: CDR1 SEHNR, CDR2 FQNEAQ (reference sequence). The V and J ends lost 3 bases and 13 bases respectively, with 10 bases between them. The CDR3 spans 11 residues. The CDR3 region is CASSFEGAQYF. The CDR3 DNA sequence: TGTGCCAGCAGCTTTGAGGGAGCGCAGTACTTC.

CDR3 residues: CASSPPIWGSSYEQYF. The DNA of the CDR3 is TGTGCCAGCAGTCCTCCTATTTGGGGGTCCTCCTACGAGCAGTACTTC. The genes are TRBV28 and TRBJ2-7; D could derive from TRBD1 or TRBD2 (5 bases each). The ends were cut back, 5 bases at V and 0 bases at J, with 17 bases in the middle. The CDR3 has 16 residues. Germline V CDR1 and CDR2: MDHEN, SYDVKM.

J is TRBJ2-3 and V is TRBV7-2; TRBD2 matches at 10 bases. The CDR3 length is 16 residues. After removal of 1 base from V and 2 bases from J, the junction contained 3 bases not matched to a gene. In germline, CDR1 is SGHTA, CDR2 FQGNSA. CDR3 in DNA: TGTGCCAGCAGCTTAGAAAGCGGGAGGGCCACAGATACGCAGTATTTT. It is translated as CASSLESGRATDTQYF.